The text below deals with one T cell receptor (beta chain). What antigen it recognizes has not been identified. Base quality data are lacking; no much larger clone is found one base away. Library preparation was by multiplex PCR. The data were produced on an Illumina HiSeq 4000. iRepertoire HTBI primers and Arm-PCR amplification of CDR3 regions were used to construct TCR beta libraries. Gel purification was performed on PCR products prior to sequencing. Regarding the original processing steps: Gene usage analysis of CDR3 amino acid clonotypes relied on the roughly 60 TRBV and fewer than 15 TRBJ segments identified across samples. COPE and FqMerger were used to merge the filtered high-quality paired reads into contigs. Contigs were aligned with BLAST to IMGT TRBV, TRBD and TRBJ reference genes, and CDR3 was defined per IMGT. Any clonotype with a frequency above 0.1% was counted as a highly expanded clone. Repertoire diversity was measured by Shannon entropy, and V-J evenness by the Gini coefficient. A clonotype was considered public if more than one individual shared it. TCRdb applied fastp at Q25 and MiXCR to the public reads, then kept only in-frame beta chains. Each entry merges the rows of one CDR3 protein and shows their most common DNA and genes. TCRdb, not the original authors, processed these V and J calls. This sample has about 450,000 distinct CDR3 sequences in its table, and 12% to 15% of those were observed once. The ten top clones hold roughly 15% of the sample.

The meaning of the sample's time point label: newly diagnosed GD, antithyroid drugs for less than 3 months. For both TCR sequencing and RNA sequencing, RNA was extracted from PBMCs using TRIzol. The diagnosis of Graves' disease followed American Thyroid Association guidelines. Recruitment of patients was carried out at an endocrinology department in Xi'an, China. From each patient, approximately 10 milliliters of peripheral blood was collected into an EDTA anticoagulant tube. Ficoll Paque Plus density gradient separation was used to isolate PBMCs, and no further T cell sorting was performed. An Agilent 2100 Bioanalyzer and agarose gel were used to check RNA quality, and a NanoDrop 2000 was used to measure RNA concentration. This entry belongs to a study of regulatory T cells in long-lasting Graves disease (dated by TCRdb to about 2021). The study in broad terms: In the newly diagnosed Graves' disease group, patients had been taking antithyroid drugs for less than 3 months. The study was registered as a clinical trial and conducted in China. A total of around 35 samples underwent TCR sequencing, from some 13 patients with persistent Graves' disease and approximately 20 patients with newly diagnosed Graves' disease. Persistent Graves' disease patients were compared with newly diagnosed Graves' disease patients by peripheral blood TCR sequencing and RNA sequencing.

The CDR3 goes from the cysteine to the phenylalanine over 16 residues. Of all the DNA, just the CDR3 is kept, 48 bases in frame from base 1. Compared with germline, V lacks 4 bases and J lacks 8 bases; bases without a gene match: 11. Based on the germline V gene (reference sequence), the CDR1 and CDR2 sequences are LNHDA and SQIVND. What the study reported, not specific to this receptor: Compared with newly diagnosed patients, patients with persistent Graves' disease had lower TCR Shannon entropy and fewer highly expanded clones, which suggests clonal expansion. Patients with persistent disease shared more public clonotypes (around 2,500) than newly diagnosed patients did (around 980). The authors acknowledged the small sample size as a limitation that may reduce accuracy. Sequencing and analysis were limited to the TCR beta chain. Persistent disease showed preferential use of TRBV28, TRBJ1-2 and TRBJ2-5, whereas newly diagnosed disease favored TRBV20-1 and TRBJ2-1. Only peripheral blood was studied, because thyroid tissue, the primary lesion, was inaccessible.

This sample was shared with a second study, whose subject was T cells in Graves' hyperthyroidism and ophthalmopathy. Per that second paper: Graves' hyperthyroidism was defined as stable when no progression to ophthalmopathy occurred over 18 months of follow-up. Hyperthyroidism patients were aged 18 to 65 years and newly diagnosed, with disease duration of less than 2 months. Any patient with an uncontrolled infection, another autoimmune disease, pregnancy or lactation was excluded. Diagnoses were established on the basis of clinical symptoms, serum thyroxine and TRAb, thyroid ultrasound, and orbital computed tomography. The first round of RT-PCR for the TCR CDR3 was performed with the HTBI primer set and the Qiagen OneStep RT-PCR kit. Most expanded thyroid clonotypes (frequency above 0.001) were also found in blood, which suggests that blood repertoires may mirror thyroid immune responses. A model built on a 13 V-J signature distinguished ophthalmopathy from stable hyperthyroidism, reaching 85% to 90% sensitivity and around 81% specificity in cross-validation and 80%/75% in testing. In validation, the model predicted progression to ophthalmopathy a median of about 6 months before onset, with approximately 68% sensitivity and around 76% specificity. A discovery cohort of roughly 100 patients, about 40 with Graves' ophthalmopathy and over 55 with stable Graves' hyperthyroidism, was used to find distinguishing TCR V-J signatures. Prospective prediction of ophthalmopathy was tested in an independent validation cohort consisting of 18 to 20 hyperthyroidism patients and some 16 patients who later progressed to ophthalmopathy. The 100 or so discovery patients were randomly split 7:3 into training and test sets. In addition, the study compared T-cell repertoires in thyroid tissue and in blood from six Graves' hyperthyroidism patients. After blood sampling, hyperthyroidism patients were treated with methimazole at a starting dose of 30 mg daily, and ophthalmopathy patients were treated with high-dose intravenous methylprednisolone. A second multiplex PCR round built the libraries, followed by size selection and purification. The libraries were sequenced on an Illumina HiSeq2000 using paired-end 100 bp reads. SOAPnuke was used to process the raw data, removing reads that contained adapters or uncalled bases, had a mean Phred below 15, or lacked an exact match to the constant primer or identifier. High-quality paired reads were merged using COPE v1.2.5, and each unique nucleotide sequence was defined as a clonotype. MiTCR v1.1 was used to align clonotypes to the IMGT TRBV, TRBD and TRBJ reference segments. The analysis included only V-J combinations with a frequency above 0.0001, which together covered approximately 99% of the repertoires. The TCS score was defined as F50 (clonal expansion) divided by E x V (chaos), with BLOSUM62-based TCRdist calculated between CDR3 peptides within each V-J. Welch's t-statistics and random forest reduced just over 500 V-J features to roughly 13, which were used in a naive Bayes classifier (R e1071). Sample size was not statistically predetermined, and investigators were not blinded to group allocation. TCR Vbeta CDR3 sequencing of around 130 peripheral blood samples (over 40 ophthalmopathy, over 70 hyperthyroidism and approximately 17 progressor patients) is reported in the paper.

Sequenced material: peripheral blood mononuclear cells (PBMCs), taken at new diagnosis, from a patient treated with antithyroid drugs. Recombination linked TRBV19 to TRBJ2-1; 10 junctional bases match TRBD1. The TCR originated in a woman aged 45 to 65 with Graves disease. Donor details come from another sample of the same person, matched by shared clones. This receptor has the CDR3 CASSTPGTGALDEQFF. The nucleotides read TGTGCCAGTAGTACCCCCGGGACAGGGGCCCTCGATGAGCAGTTCTTC.